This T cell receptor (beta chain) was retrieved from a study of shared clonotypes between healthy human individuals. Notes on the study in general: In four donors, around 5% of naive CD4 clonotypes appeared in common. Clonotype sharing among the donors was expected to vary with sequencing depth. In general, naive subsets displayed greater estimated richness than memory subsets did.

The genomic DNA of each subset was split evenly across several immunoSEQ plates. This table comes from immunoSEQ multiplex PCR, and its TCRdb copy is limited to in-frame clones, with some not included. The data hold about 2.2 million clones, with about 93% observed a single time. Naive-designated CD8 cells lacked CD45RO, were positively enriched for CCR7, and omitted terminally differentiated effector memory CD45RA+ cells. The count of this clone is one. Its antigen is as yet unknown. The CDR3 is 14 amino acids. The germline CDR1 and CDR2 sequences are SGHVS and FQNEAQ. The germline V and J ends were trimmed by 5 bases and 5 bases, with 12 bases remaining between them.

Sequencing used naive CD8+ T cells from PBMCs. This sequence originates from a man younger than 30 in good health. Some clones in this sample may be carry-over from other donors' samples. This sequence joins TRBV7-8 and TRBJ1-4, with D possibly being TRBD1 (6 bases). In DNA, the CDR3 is TGTGCCAGCAGCCTTTACAGGGCGAATGAAAAACTGTTTTTT. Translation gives CASSLYRANEKLFF. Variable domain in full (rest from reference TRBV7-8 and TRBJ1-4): GAGVSQSPRYKVAKRGQDVALRCDPISGHVSLFWYQQALGQGPEFLTYFQNEAQLDKSGLPSDRFFAERPEGSVSTLKIQRTQQEDSAVYLCASSLYRANEKLFFGSGTQLSVL.